Listed here are 25 T cell receptor beta chains from one sample, sequenced in a study of T cell responses to AZD1222 COVID-19 vaccine. The assay was immunoSEQ multiplex PCR, and TCRdb's table has in-frame clones only and misses some. The top ten hold over 1.1% of the sample, which has about 160,000 clones, 91% seen once. The material was peripheral blood, obtained on day 0 of AZD1222 vaccination. These receptors originate from an adult in good health.

The chain has TRBV9 and TRBJ1-2, with a weak D call TRBD1 (6 bases). V lost 0 bases to trimming and J lost 6 bases, with 12 bases between them. Germline CDR1 SGDLS, CDR2 YYNGEE. The CDR3 sequence is 14 residues long. In nucleotides, the CDR3 is TGTGCCAGCAGCGTAGAGACAGGCCTTCATGGCTACACCTTC. This translates into CASSVETGLHGYTF.

J is TRBJ1-5 and V is TRBV11-2, with TRBD1 matching 9 bases. The CDR3 contains 16 residues. Germline-derived CDR1 and CDR2 are SGHAT and FQNNGV. The ends lost 5 bases at V and 4 bases at J; junction bases unmatched: 9. The CDR3 region is CASSPATTGGNQPQHF. The CDR3 DNA reads as TGTGCCAGCAGCCCCGCTACGACAGGGGGAAATCAGCCCCAGCATTTT.

The V and J genes are TRBV3-1 (or the pseudogene TRBV3-2) and TRBJ2-1; 10 bases agree with TRBD2. Germline V gene sequence: CDR1 LGHDT, CDR2 YNNKEL (reference sequence). The CDR3 has 16 residues. The V gene end was trimmed by 5 bases and the J gene end by 2 bases; junction bases not matched to a gene: 6. CDR3 region: CASSTWTSGPYNEQFF. The DNA of the CDR3 is TGTGCCAGCAGCACCTGGACTAGCGGACCCTACAATGAGCAGTTCTTC.

The rearrangement links TRBV10-2 to TRBJ1-4; TRBD1 aligns across 7 bases. The CDR3 runs 14 residues. Germline CDR1 is WSHSY and CDR2 is SAAADI. Unmatched junction bases numbered 9, after V lost 7 bases and J lost 7 bases. CDR3 DNA sequence: TGCGCCAGCACAAGAGGGGGCTCAGGTGAAAAACTGTTTTTT. This sequence encodes CASTRGGSGEKLFF.

This clone was detected once. The genes are TRBV13 and TRBJ2-7; 10 bases match TRBD2. The germline V gene has CDR1 PRHDT and CDR2 FYEKMQ (reference sequence). V lost 0 bases, J lost 6 bases, and 5 bases stayed unmatched. CDR3 length equals 15 residues. DNA for the CDR3: TGTGCCAGCAGCTTAGGGGGACTAGCGTGGGGCGAGCAGTACTTC. This codes for CASSLGGLAWGEQYF.

DNA for the CDR3: TGTGCCAGCAGCCCCGGGGGCGCCCGGGTCGAGCAGTACTTC. Its protein is CASSPGGARVEQYF. This sequence joins TRBV7-9 and TRBJ2-7; D is perhaps TRBD1 or TRBD2 (6 bases each). Trimming took off 5 bases at V and 6 bases at J, with 17 bases between the two ends. The CDR3 extends over 14 amino acids. Germline CDR1 and CDR2: SEHNR and FQNEAQ (reference sequence).

J is TRBJ2-4 and V is TRBV7-2, with 10 positions matching TRBD2. The germline gives CDR1 SGHTA, CDR2 FQGNSA. The ends lost 1 base at V and 6 bases at J; junction bases unmatched: 9. The CDR3 consists of 17 residues. The CDR3 DNA reads TGTGCCAGCAGCTTAGGTCCCTCTAGCGGGGGCATAAACATTCAGTACTTC. This gives the protein CASSLGPSSGGINIQYF.

This clone came up once. The chain recombines TRBV11-2 with TRBJ1-4, with TRBD1 matching 8 bases. V lost 5 bases and J lost 8; bases outside the gene matches: 4. This CDR3 comprises 13 residues. Germline CDR1 is SGHAT and CDR2 is FQNNGV. This chain's CDR3 is CASSPDRDEKLFF. The CDR3 nucleotides read TGTGCCAGCAGCCCGGACAGGGACGAAAAACTGTTTTTT. Together with reference TRBV11-2 and TRBJ1-4, the CDR3 gives the full variable domain: EAGVAQSPRYKIIEKRQSVAFWCNPISGHATLYWYQQILGQGPKLLIQFQNNGVVDDSQLPKDRFSAERLKGVDSTLKIQPAKLEDSAVYLCASSPDRDEKLFFGSGTQLSVL.

The rearrangement uses TRBV6-2 or TRBV6-3 and TRBJ2-5; TRBD2 matches at 13 bases. CDR1 is MNHEY and CDR2 is SVGEGT in the germline V gene. The CDR3 is 18 residues long. J was trimmed by 4 bases and V by 5 bases; bases with no gene match: 13. The CDR3 is CASSHPGLAGLAGETQYF. The CDR3 DNA follows: TGTGCCAGCAGTCATCCGGGACTAGCGGGACTAGCTGGAGAGACCCAGTACTTC.

This clone has only one observation. This chain uses TRBV6-1 with TRBJ1-6; a possible D gene is TRBD1 (6 bases). Trimming removed 3 bases at V and 4 bases at J, with 13 bases between. CDR3 length: 16 amino acids. Germline assignment: CDR1 MNHNS and CDR2 SASEGT. The CDR3: CASSDPRGAYNSPLHF. DNA for the CDR3: TGTGCCAGCAGTGACCCAAGGGGGGCGTATAATTCACCCCTCCACTTT.

The gene calls are TRBV14 and TRBJ1-1; possible D gene TRBD1, 6 bases. The germline CDR1 and CDR2 sequences are SGHDN and FVKESK. This CDR3 contains 13 residues. The germline V and J ends were trimmed by 4 bases and 3 bases, with 9 bases remaining between them. This CDR3 is CASSRDIYTEAFF. In DNA form, the CDR3 reads TGTGCCAGCAGCCGGGACATTTACACTGAAGCTTTCTTT.

The chain has TRBV6-5 and TRBJ1-5; D perhaps matches TRBD1 (6 bases). This CDR3 comprises 14 residues. Per the germline V gene, CDR1 is MNHEY and CDR2 is SVGAGI. V was shortened by 6 bases and J by 0 bases, with 9 bases between the two germline ends. For the CDR3, the DNA is TGTGCCAGCAGGCAGACAGGTAGCAATCAGCCCCAGCATTTT. Amino acid sequence: CASRQTGSNQPQHF.

This rearrangement joins TRBV6-1 to TRBJ1-1; D perhaps matches TRBD1 (5 bases). V was cut by 1 base and J by 4 bases, with 13 bases left in between. CDR3 length equals 15 residues. Germline-derived CDR1 and CDR2 are MNHNS and SASEGT. The CDR3 spells CASSEVEGRVTEAFF. CDR3 DNA: TGTGCCAGCAGTGAAGTTGAGGGGAGGGTCACTGAAGCTTTCTTT.

The V call is TRBV19, the J call TRBJ1-5, with 8 bases that match TRBD1. Germline V gives CDR1 LNHDA, CDR2 SQIVND (reference sequence). After removal of 3 bases from V and 7 bases from J, the junction contained 8 bases not matched to a gene. The CDR3 totals 15 residues. The CDR3 is CASSIDRGLGQPQHF. CDR3 nucleotide sequence: TGTGCCAGTAGTATCGACAGGGGATTAGGGCAGCCCCAGCATTTT. The full variable domain, its missing parts supplied by reference TRBV19 and TRBJ1-5, is DGGITQSPKYLFRKEGQNVTLSCEQNLNHDAMYWYRQDPGQGLRLIYYSQIVNDFQKGDIAEGYSVSREKKESFPLTVTSAQKNPTAFYLCASSIDRGLGQPQHFGDGTRLSIL.

CDR3 in amino acids: CASSPGGGDTEAFF. CDR3 DNA: TGTGCCAGTAGTCCCGGGGGAGGTGACACTGAAGCTTTCTTT. V gene TRBV19 combines with J gene TRBJ1-1; D perhaps matches TRBD1 (5 bases). Germline V gene data show CDR1 as LNHDA and CDR2 as SQIVND (reference sequence). With 5 bases removed from V and 3 bases from J, the gap between germline ends came to 13 bases. This CDR3 spans 14 amino acids. Looking up the rest from reference TRBV19 and TRBJ1-1 gives the full variable domain: DGGITQSPKYLFRKEGQNVTLSCEQNLNHDAMYWYRQDPGQGLRLIYYSQIVNDFQKGDIAEGYSVSREKKESFPLTVTSAQKNPTAFYLCASSPGGGDTEAFFGQGTRLTVV.

V and J are TRBV28 and TRBJ1-2, with D possibly matching TRBD1 (5 bases). The V end was cut by 5 bases, the J end by 2 bases, with 9 bases between. The CDR3 totals 13 residues. Germline-derived CDR1 and CDR2 are MDHEN and SYDVKM. DNA of the CDR3: TGTGCCAGCAGTGTGGGGCAGAACTATGGCTACACCTTC. Translating gives CASSVGQNYGYTF.

The V and J genes are TRBV5-1 and TRBJ2-2, with unresolved D. The V and J ends lost 0 bases and 0 bases respectively, with 6 bases between them. Per the germline V gene, CDR1 is SGHRS and CDR2 is YFSETQ. This CDR3 spans 15 amino acids. The chain's CDR3 is CASSLESSNTGELFF. The DNA of the CDR3 is TGCGCCAGCAGCTTGGAGTCCTCGAACACCGGGGAGCTGTTTTTT. Variable domain in full (rest from reference TRBV5-1 and TRBJ2-2): KAGVTQTPRYLIKTRGQQVTLSCSPISGHRSVSWYQQTPGQGLQFLFEYFSETQRNKGNFPGRFSGRQFSNSRSEMNVSTLELGDSALYLCASSLESSNTGELFFGEGSRLTVL.

The V call is TRBV27, the J call TRBJ2-2, with D possibly being TRBD1 or TRBD2 (6 bases each). CDR1 is MNHEY and CDR2 is SMNVEV in the germline V gene (reference sequence). Trimming removed 6 bases from V and 1 base from J, with 15 bases in between. This CDR3 region has 16 residues. CDR3 DNA: TGTGCCAGCAGGGGATTTGGGGGGCAGAACACCGGGGAGCTGTTTTTT. It codes for CASRGFGGQNTGELFF.

The V gene is TRBV6-2 or TRBV6-3, the J gene TRBJ1-2; D not resolved. This CDR3 has 16 amino acids. The V end was cut by 6 bases, the J end by 7 bases, with 24 bases between. Per germline, CDR1 MNHEY and CDR2 SVGEGT. The CDR3 DNA is TGTGCCAGCAGCCGACCGACGTGGTTGGATGTTTTTGGCTACACCTTC. It specifies CASSRPTWLDVFGYTF.

A note on this clone: The sample has other DNA sequences that encode this CDR3 too. The chain combines TRBV7-2 with TRBJ1-5; a weak D match, TRBD1 (5 bases). The CDR3 loop spans 13 amino acids. V shed 2 bases and J shed 7 bases, with 9 bases lying between them. Germline loops: CDR1 SGHTA, CDR2 FQGNSA. CDR3 sequence (DNA): TGTGCCAGCAGCTTAAGTAGGGGACAGCCCCAGCATTTT. This sequence encodes CASSLSRGQPQHF.

This chain uses TRBV12-5 with TRBJ2-7; 8 bases are a match to TRBD1. Germline CDR1 LGHNT, CDR2 FRNRAP. This CDR3 has 16 amino acids. V was pared by 0 bases and J by 4 bases, with 8 bases of the junction left unmatched. The CDR3 nucleotides are TGTGCTAGTGGTTTGGTGATTGGGGGACAGGCATACGAGCAGTACTTC. Amino acids: CASGLVIGGQAYEQYF. Complete variable domain (other parts from reference TRBV12-5 and TRBJ2-7): DARVTQTPRHKVTEMGQEVTMRCQPILGHNTVFWYRQTMMQGLELLAYFRNRAPLDDSGMPKDRFSAEMPDATLATLKIQPSEPRDSAVYFCASGLVIGGQAYEQYFGPGTRLTVT.

The table lists this clone with a count of one. This rearrangement joins TRBV12-3 or TRBV12-4 to TRBJ1-1; D gene unclear. There are 12 residues in the CDR3. V lost 3 bases and J lost 4, with 6 bases in between. CDR3 sequence reads: CASSLGSTEAFF. The DNA for the CDR3 is TGTGCCAGCAGTTTGGGCAGCACTGAAGCTTTCTTT.

V is TRBV24-1 and J is TRBJ2-1; 12 bases match TRBD2. The junction had 11 bases not matched to a gene; V was cut back by 4 bases and J by 8 bases. Germline V gene data show CDR1 as KGHDR and CDR2 as SFDVKD. The CDR3 has 17 amino acids. The CDR3 is CATSDPLTSGRVDEQFF. CDR3 in DNA: TGTGCCACCAGTGACCCTCTGACTAGCGGGAGAGTCGATGAGCAGTTCTTC.

The rearrangement joins TRBV4-3 to TRBJ2-7, with 7 positions matching TRBD2. Germline loops: CDR1 LGHNA, CDR2 YSLEER. The junction had 7 bases not matched to a gene; V was cut back by 0 bases and J by 2 bases. The CDR3 loop spans 16 amino acids. The CDR3 sequence: CASSQEGTGLPYEQYF. The CDR3 DNA reads TGCGCCAGCAGCCAAGAGGGAACGGGACTACCCTACGAGCAGTACTTC.

V and J are TRBV3-1 (or the pseudogene TRBV3-2) and TRBJ1-5; unclear D gene. The V and J ends lost 7 bases and 4 bases respectively, with 8 bases between them. The CDR3 consists of 12 residues. Germline V CDR1 and CDR2: LGHDT, YNNKEL (reference sequence). The CDR3 is CASKGFNQPQHF. Written as DNA, the CDR3 is TGTGCCAGCAAAGGCTTTAATCAGCCCCAGCATTTT.